A single TCR beta chain is shown here with its context. Its matching antigen is unknown. These data come from a study of T cells expressing NK-cell markers. General study findings and limits: In a handful of donors, these clonotypes also led the CD3+CD56-NKG2C+ fraction.

TCRdb reprocessed the 5' RACE reads and stores each CDR3 protein as one record, lacking DNA. This table holds hundreds of thousands of distinct CDR3 sequences. The CDR3 spans 16 residues. CDR1 is SGHRS, CDR2 YFSETQ, per germline. The sequence was collected from a woman between 18 and 70 years old in good health. The sequencing sample was made of blood T cells: a sorted CD56 or NKG2C T cell subset, CD4+ or CD8+ T cells, or bulk PBMC T cells (not recorded which). The chain joins TRBV5-1 to TRBJ2-1; TCRdb calls TRBD2, which cannot be checked without DNA. The CDR3 is CASSPGGLAGYNEQFF.